These 10 T cell receptor beta chains share one sample of origin, sequenced in a study of neurological immune-mediated disorders. TCRdb re-derived calls from the 5' RACE reads in MiXCR, one entry per CDR3 protein. The sample holds about 95,000 distinct CDR3 sequences, 3.5% seen once. The sample consisted of PBMCs. The receptor set was obtained from a woman aged 18-29 years with multiple sclerosis.

This clonotype occurred many times. The V gene is TRBV5-5, the J gene TRBJ2-7; D is ambiguous. The CDR3 has 15 amino acids. Trimming stripped 1 base from V and 1 base from J, with 12 bases between. Germline assignment: CDR1 SGHKS and CDR2 YYEKEE (reference sequence). In DNA form, the CDR3 reads TGTGCCAGCAGCTTGACCCTAGGGTTGTCCTACGAGCAGTACTTC. This codes for CASSLTLGLSYEQYF.

This clonotype has at least ten counts. This chain uses TRBV9 with TRBJ1-1; 8 nucleotides match TRBD1. CDR3 length: 13 amino acids. After removal of 4 bases from V and 4 bases from J, the junction contained 3 bases not matched to a gene. Germline CDR1 and CDR2: SGDLS and YYNGEE. This chain's CDR3 is CASSRTGGTEAFF. The DNA for the CDR3 is TGTGCCAGCAGCCGTACAGGGGGCACTGAAGCTTTCTTT.

In its sample, this clonotype was seen many times. This sequence joins TRBV9 and TRBJ2-5, with 7 bases matching TRBD2. The J segment lost 2 bases and the V segment lost 4 bases, leaving 8 bases of the junction unmatched. The CDR3 is 15 amino acids. Germline V gives CDR1 SGDLS, CDR2 YYNGEE. In nucleotides, the CDR3 is TGTGCCAGCAGCAACGGGGGGACCATACAAGAGACCCAGTACTTC. Its protein is CASSNGGTIQETQYF.

The V and J genes are TRBV29-1 and TRBJ2-3; D is uncertain. In germline, CDR1 is SQVTM, CDR2 ANQGSEA. Trimming took 1 base from V and 2 from J, leaving 10 bases between them. There are 14 residues in the CDR3. CDR3 nucleotides: TGCAGCGTTGAAGGACTTGACCTCACAGATACGCAGTATTTT. Protein: CSVEGLDLTDTQYF.

This clonotype was recorded at least ten times. The chain employs TRBV5-5 and TRBJ2-2; D is unclear. The V end lost 0 bases, the J end lost 1 base, and 7 bases lay between the germline ends. This CDR3 region has 15 residues. Germline V gives CDR1 SGHKS, CDR2 YYEKEE (reference sequence). The CDR3 DNA is TGTGCCAGCAGCTTGGGGACGGTGAACACCGGGGAGCTGTTTTTT. Encoded protein: CASSLGTVNTGELFF. Full variable domain (outside the CDR3, taken from reference TRBV5-5 and TRBJ2-2): DAGVTQSPTHLIKTRGQQVTLRCSPISGHKSVSWYQQVLGQGPQFIFQYYEKEERGRGNFPDRFSARQFPNYSSELNVNALLLGDSALYLCASSLGTVNTGELFFGEGSRLTVL.

The sample holds many counts of this clonotype. This chain links TRBV5-6 with TRBJ1-1; 7 bases are a match to TRBD1. V lost 3 bases to trimming and J lost 2 bases; unmatched junction nucleotides: 7. Germline CDR1 reads SGHDT; CDR2 reads YYEEEE. This CDR3 spans 15 amino acids. The CDR3 DNA reads as TGTGCCAGCAGCTGGCCAGGACAGGACAACACTGAAGCTTTCTTT. Translated, it gives CASSWPGQDNTEAFF. The full variable domain, in which reference TRBV5-6 and TRBJ1-1 provide the parts outside the CDR3, is DAGVTQSPTHLIKTRGQQVTLRCSPKSGHDTVSWYQQALGQGPQFIFQYYEEEERQRGNFPDRFSGHQFPNYSSELNVNALLLGDSALYLCASSWPGQDNTEAFFGQGTRLTVV.

This clonotype has ten or more counts. The V and J genes are TRBV6-2 or TRBV6-3 and TRBJ2-7; 11 bases agree with TRBD2. Germline assignment: CDR1 MNHEY and CDR2 SVGEGT. The CDR3 contains 16 residues. The trim removed 5 bases at V and 3 bases at J, leaving 9 bases unmatched. The CDR3 region has the DNA TGTGCCAGCAGTGGATTAGGGACTAGCGGCTTCTACGAGCAGTACTTC. Protein: CASSGLGTSGFYEQYF.

This clonotype appeared many times. This chain connects TRBV5-1 to TRBJ2-3, with D maybe TRBD1 (6 bases). CDR3 length: 16 amino acids. V was pared by 6 bases and J by 1 base, with 18 bases between. Germline lookup yields CDR1 SGHRS and CDR2 YFSETQ. The CDR3 protein is CASNIIQGGRTDTQYF. CDR3 nucleotides: TGCGCCAGCAACATAATACAGGGTGGACGCACAGATACGCAGTATTTT.

This clonotype was recorded at least ten times. The V and J genes are TRBV12-3 or TRBV12-4 and TRBJ2-1; D gene ambiguous. V lost 6 bases to trimming and J lost 3 bases, with 9 bases between them. The CDR3 has 13 amino acids. CDR3 sequence (DNA): TGTGCCAGCAGCTCCAAACACTACAATGAGCAGTTCTTC. Protein: CASSSKHYNEQFF.

At least ten counts were recorded for this clonotype. The gene calls are TRBV20-1 and TRBJ1-3; D gene uncertain. Germline-derived CDR1 and CDR2 are DFQATT and SNEGSKA (reference sequence). V was trimmed by 5 bases and J by 3 bases, leaving 11 bases between them. The CDR3 runs 13 residues. For the CDR3, the DNA is TGCAGTGCTGCCGACCAGATTGGAAACACCATATATTTT. This translates into CSAADQIGNTIYF.